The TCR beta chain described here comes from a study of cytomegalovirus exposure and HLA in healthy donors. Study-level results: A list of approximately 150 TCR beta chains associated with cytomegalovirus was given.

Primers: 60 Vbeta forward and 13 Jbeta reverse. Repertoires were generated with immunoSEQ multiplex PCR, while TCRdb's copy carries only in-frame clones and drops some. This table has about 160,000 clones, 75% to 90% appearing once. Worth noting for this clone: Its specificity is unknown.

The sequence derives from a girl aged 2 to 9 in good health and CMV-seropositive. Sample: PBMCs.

The CDR3 spells CAWSSGQTISYSNQPQHF. CDR3 nucleotide sequence: TGTGCCTGGAGCTCGGGACAGACCATTTCTTATAGCAATCAGCCCCAGCATTTT. The genes are TRBV30 and TRBJ1-5, with TRBD1 matching over 7 bases. The CDR3 is 18 amino acids. Losses at the gene ends were 3 bases for V and 0 bases for J; bases not matched to a gene: 14. The V gene's germline CDR1 is GTSNPN and CDR2 SVGIG (reference sequence).